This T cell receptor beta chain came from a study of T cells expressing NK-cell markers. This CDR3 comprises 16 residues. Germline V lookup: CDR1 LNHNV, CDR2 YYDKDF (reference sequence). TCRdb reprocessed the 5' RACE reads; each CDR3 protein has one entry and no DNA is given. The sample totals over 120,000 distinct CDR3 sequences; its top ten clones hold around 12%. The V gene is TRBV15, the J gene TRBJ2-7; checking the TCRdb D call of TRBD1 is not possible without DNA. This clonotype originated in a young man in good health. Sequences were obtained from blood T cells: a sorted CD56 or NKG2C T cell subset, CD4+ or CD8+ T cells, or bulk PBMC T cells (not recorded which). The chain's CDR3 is CATSTPVTGSPYEQYF.